A single sample gave rise to the 32 T cell receptor beta chains below, sequenced in a study of Ad26.COV2.S vaccination and SARS-CoV-2 variants. The sample's treatment: roughly 19 received Ad26.COV2.S at low or high dose, single or two shots; 5 received placebo; per-sample allocation not given. Sampling was done on day 63 after the first vaccine or placebo injection. Only in-frame clones appear in the TCRdb table, and some are missing; sequencing was by immunoSEQ multiplex PCR. The sample includes roughly 400,000 clones, 89% of them seen just once. The sequencing used peripheral blood, collected in a trial of Ad26.COV2.S vaccine versus placebo. The receptors shown here come from a person aged 18-60 years who received the Ad26.COV2.S COVID-19 vaccine or a placebo.

This chain connects TRBV18 to TRBJ1-2, with D perhaps matching TRBD1 (5 bases). Germline values: CDR1 KGHSH, CDR2 LQKENI. CDR3 size: 15 residues. V dropped 6 bases and J dropped 1 base, with 15 bases sitting between them. Written as DNA, the CDR3 is TGTGCCAGCTCCCCCGTACAGGACGGTAACTATGGCTACACCTTC. This codes for CASSPVQDGNYGYTF.

The V call is TRBV10-3, the J call TRBJ2-5; D is perhaps TRBD2 (5 bases). This CDR3 has 16 residues. CDR1 is ENHRY and CDR2 is SYGVKD in the germline V gene. V dropped 0 bases and J dropped 9 bases, with 20 bases sitting between them. CDR3 sequence: CAISESEGERYGAQYF. The DNA of the CDR3 is TGTGCCATCAGTGAGTCAGAGGGCGAACGTTATGGGGCCCAGTACTTC.

The V gene is TRBV30, the J gene TRBJ1-1, with a weak D call TRBD1 (6 bases). V lost 0 bases to trimming and J lost 4 bases, with 9 bases between them. The CDR3 is made up of 13 amino acids. The germline gives CDR1 GTSNPN, CDR2 SVGIG (reference sequence). The CDR3 here is CAWSVIGGTEAFF. The CDR3 nucleotides read TGTGCCTGGAGTGTGATAGGGGGCACTGAAGCTTTCTTT.

This chain links TRBV5-1 with TRBJ2-7; 8 bases match TRBD1. Trimming took 0 bases from V and 4 from J; bases not matched to a gene: 6. Germline loops: CDR1 SGHRS, CDR2 YFSETQ. This CDR3 comprises 15 residues. The CDR3 DNA sequence: TGCGCCAGCAGCTTGGGACCGACAGGGGAGTACGAGCAGTACTTC. Its protein product is CASSLGPTGEYEQYF.

This chain links TRBV18 with TRBJ2-5, with 11 positions matching TRBD2. CDR3 length: 17 amino acids. Trimming took 2 bases from V and 2 from J; bases not matched to a gene: 7. CDR1 is KGHSH, CDR2 LQKENI, per germline. For the CDR3, the DNA is TGTGCCAGCTCACCAATCCCCGGGACTAGCGGTCAAGAGACCCAGTACTTC. Its translation is CASSPIPGTSGQETQYF.

J is TRBJ2-1 and V is TRBV10-3, with 8 nucleotides matching TRBD2. The CDR3 totals 21 residues. V shed 3 bases, J shed 0 bases, and the junction held 19 bases outside the gene matches. Germline loops: CDR1 ENHRY, CDR2 SYGVKD. The CDR3 region has the DNA TGTGCCATCAGTGATCGCATATCTAGCGGGCTGGAAATCAGCTCCTACAATGAGCAGTTCTTC. Its protein product is CAISDRISSGLEISSYNEQFF.

CDR3 loop: CASSEDVGANEKLFF. The CDR3 coding sequence is TGTGCCAGCAGTGAAGACGTGGGGGCTAATGAAAAACTGTTTTTT. The chain employs TRBV6-4 and TRBJ1-4, with D possibly matching TRBD1 (5 bases). The ends were cut back, 3 bases at V and 3 bases at J, with 11 bases in the middle. The CDR3 loop spans 15 amino acids. The germline CDR1 and CDR2 sequences are MRHNA and SNTAGT.

The chain recombines TRBV11-3 with TRBJ2-7, with TRBD2 matching over 11 bases. The germline CDR1 and CDR2 sequences are SGHNT and YENEEA. V gave up 5 bases and J gave up 4 bases; unmatched junction bases: 7. This CDR3 spans 15 amino acids. The CDR3 coding sequence is TGTGCCAGCAGCCTAACTAGCGGGAGTAGTTACGAGCAGTACTTC. As protein: CASSLTSGSSYEQYF. The full variable domain, completed using reference TRBV11-3 and TRBJ2-7, is EAGVVQSPRYKIIEKKQPVAFWCNPISGHNTLYWYLQNLGQGPELLIRYENEEAVDDSQLPKDRFSAERLKGVDSTLKIQPAELGDSAVYLCASSLTSGSSYEQYFGPGTRLTVT.

The chain uses TRBV7-9 and TRBJ1-5; 7 bases fit TRBD1. The CDR3 extends over 13 amino acids. The J segment lost 5 bases and the V segment lost 6 bases, leaving 4 bases of the junction unmatched. The V gene's germline CDR1 is SEHNR and CDR2 FQNEAQ (reference sequence). In DNA, the CDR3 is TGTGCCAGCAGTTGGGACAGTTATCAGCCCCAGCATTTT. Protein sequence: CASSWDSYQPQHF.

CDR3 DNA sequence: TGTGCCAGTAGTATAGGGCTGGGACTGGGAACAAGCAATCAGCCCCAGCATTTT. It specifies CASSIGLGLGTSNQPQHF. The chain recombines TRBV19 with TRBJ1-5, with a tentative D call TRBD1 (5 bases). The CDR3 sequence is 18 residues long. Trimming shortened V by 1 base and J by 1 base, and 17 bases separated the two germline ends. The germline gives CDR1 LNHDA, CDR2 SQIVND (reference sequence). The full variable domain, with the rest looked up from reference TRBV19 and TRBJ1-5, is DGGITQSPKYLFRKEGQNVTLSCEQNLNHDAMYWYRQDPGQGLRLIYYSQIVNDFQKGDIAEGYSVSREKKESFPLTVTSAQKNPTAFYLCASSIGLGLGTSNQPQHFGDGTRLSIL.

The chain recombines TRBV9 with TRBJ2-2; no clear D gene. Germline V gene sequence: CDR1 SGDLS, CDR2 YYNGEE. The CDR3 is 14 amino acids. The V end was cut by 3 bases, the J end by 0 bases, with 6 bases between. For the CDR3, the DNA is TGTGCCAGCAGCGGGACGACGAACACCGGGGAGCTGTTTTTT. Its translation: CASSGTTNTGELFF.

Remarks on this clone: At one end, the junction sequence differs from germline, possibly due to a read error. J is TRBJ1-5 and V is TRBV7-7, with D maybe TRBD1 (5 bases). The CDR3 sequence is 16 residues long. The V gene's germline CDR1 is SSHAT and CDR2 FNYEAQ (reference sequence). The CDR3 DNA follows: TGTGCTAGCAGCCCCCGACAGACTTATAGCAATCAGCCCCAGCATTTT. Translation gives CASSPRQTYSNQPQHF.

The rearrangement joins TRBV7-6 to TRBJ1-6; D not certain. V was clipped by 7 bases and J by 6 bases, with 16 bases between them. The germline CDR1 and CDR2 sequences are SGHVS and FNYEAQ. This CDR3 has 15 amino acids. DNA of the CDR3: TGTGCCAGCATCCATCTGGGGTTAGGTAATTCACCCCTCCACTTT. Translating it yields CASIHLGLGNSPLHF.

The rearrangement links TRBV15 to TRBJ2-2, with D maybe TRBD2 (6 bases). This CDR3 is built from 15 residues. Germline values: CDR1 LNHNV, CDR2 YYDKDF (reference sequence). V lost 6 bases and J 1 base, leaving 12 bases between the germline ends. The CDR3 nucleotides read TGTGCCACCAGTTTCCCCGGGAGGAACACCGGGGAGCTGTTTTTT. Amino acids: CATSFPGRNTGELFF.

This chain connects TRBV3-1 (or the pseudogene TRBV3-2) to TRBJ1-1; 9 bases match TRBD1. The V gene's germline CDR1 is LGHDT and CDR2 YNNKEL (reference sequence). The CDR3 totals 14 residues. Trimming took 0 bases from V and 10 from J; bases not matched to a gene: 6. This chain's CDR3 is CASSQEGVGQGAFF. CDR3 coding DNA: TGTGCCAGCAGCCAAGAGGGTGTGGGACAGGGAGCTTTCTTT.

The rearrangement joins TRBV28 to TRBJ2-7; D not resolved. V lost 6 bases and J 3 bases, leaving 9 bases between the germline ends. This CDR3 contains 12 residues. Looked up from germline, CDR1 is MDHEN and CDR2 is SYDVKM. CDR3 loop: CASRSRDYEQYF. CDR3 bases: TGTGCCAGCAGAAGTAGAGACTACGAGCAGTACTTC.

The rearrangement joins TRBV19 to TRBJ1-2, with TRBD1 matching 9 bases. The V and J ends lost 6 bases and 4 bases, in that order; junction bases with no gene match: 6. Germline values: CDR1 LNHDA, CDR2 SQIVND (reference sequence). The CDR3 contains 14 residues. This CDR3 reads CASRRTGARYGYTF. CDR3 DNA sequence: TGTGCCAGTAGAAGGACAGGGGCTCGCTATGGCTACACCTTC.

CDR3 region: CASSSVKGGIWHEQYF. In DNA form, the CDR3 reads TGCGCCAGCAGCTCCGTAAAAGGGGGGATTTGGCACGAGCAGTACTTC. This chain joins TRBV4-1 and TRBJ2-7; D is perhaps TRBD1 or TRBD2 (6 bases each). Germline CDR1 is MGHRA and CDR2 is YSYEKL. The CDR3 is 16 amino acids. The V end lost 5 bases, the J end lost 5 bases, and 22 bases lay between the germline ends.

This chain joins TRBV2 and TRBJ1-5; D is undetermined. The CDR3 has 13 amino acids. The germline gives CDR1 SNHLY, CDR2 FYNNEI. Trimming removed 6 bases at V and 2 bases at J, with 8 bases between. CDR3 region: CASSSAGNQPQHF. CDR3 nucleotides: TGTGCCAGCAGCTCAGCGGGCAATCAGCCCCAGCATTTT.

The chain is built from TRBV7-8 and TRBJ2-3; D is undetermined. Trimming removed 11 bases from V and 0 bases from J, with 12 bases in between. Germline-derived CDR1 and CDR2 are SGHVS and FQNEAQ. The CDR3 is 13 amino acids. DNA for the CDR3: TGTGCCTCCCTAATCGGCAGCACAGATACGCAGTATTTT. Its translation is CASLIGSTDTQYF. The variable domain in full, with the rest retrieved from reference TRBV7-8 and TRBJ2-3, is GAGVSQSPRYKVAKRGQDVALRCDPISGHVSLFWYQQALGQGPEFLTYFQNEAQLDKSGLPSDRFFAERPEGSVSTLKIQRTQQEDSAVYLCASLIGSTDTQYFGPGTRLTVL.

This clone was detected once. The chain is built from TRBV6-5 and TRBJ2-6; the match to TRBD1 covers 8 bases. The trim removed 5 bases at V and 4 bases at J, leaving 1 base unmatched. CDR3 size: 14 residues. Germline CDR1 MNHEY, CDR2 SVGAGI. The CDR3 sequence is CASSQGAGANVLTF. The CDR3 DNA reads as TGTGCCAGCAGTCAGGGGGCCGGGGCCAACGTCCTGACTTTC.

The chain joins TRBV30 to TRBJ1-1; perhaps TRBD1 as D (5 bases). Germline V gene lookup returns CDR1 GTSNPN and CDR2 SVGIG (reference sequence). The V end lost 2 bases, the J end lost 4 bases, and 14 bases lay between the germline ends. This CDR3 has 14 amino acids. The CDR3 reads CAWSSQGGSTEAFF. The DNA for the CDR3 is TGTGCCTGGAGTTCGCAGGGAGGATCCACTGAAGCTTTCTTT.

This chain links TRBV11-2 with TRBJ2-1, with TRBD2 matching over 9 bases. Germline V gives CDR1 SGHAT, CDR2 FQNNGV. CDR3 length equals 17 residues. The junction had 14 bases not matched to a gene; V was cut back by 5 bases and J by 6 bases. The CDR3 region has the DNA TGTGCCAGCAGCGGGCAGGGCTTAGCGGGAGTAGGCAATGAGCAGTTCTTC. Amino acid sequence: CASSGQGLAGVGNEQFF.

This rearrangement joins TRBV6-2 or TRBV6-3 to TRBJ2-2; no definite D call. Germline CDR1 reads MNHEY; CDR2 reads SVGEGT. The germline V and J ends were trimmed by 6 bases and 4 bases, with 15 bases remaining between them. CDR3 length: 15 amino acids. The CDR3 spells CASSNSDPGTGELFF. In nucleotides, the CDR3 is TGTGCCAGCAGCAACAGTGATCCAGGCACCGGGGAGCTGTTTTTT.

CDR3 amino acids: CASSPLDSNTIYF. The CDR3, as DNA: TGTGCCAGCTCACCACTTGATAGCAACACCATATATTTT. The chain links TRBV18 to TRBJ1-3, with D unresolved. The V end lost 1 base, the J end lost 7 bases, and 8 bases lay between the germline ends. The germline CDR1 and CDR2 sequences are KGHSH and LQKENI. CDR3 length equals 13 residues. The entire variable domain, with the rest obtained from reference TRBV18 and TRBJ1-3, is as follows: NAGVMQNPRHLVRRRGQEARLRCSPMKGHSHVYWYRQLPEEGLKFMVYLQKENIIDESGMPKERFSAEFPKEGPSILRIQQVVRGDSAAYFCASSPLDSNTIYFGEGSWLTVV.

A note on this clone: A far larger clone lies a single base away; this is likely a read error. This chain joins TRBV3-1 (or the pseudogene TRBV3-2) and TRBJ2-7, with TRBD2 matching over 12 bases. The J segment lost 4 bases and the V segment lost 0 bases, leaving 1 base of the junction unmatched. This CDR3 is built from 15 residues. CDR1 and CDR2 from the germline V gene are LGHDT and YNNKEL (reference sequence). DNA of the CDR3: TGTGCCAGCAGCCAAGAGACTAGCGGGAGTTACGAGCAGTACTTC. Residues: CASSQETSGSYEQYF.

The chain couples TRBV7-9 to TRBJ1-1, with D perhaps TRBD1 (5 bases). This CDR3 has 15 amino acids. Trimming took 4 bases from V and 0 from J, leaving 12 bases between them. Per the germline V gene, CDR1 is SEHNR and CDR2 is FQNEAQ (reference sequence). This chain's CDR3 is CASSYRGGMNTEAFF. In DNA form, the CDR3 reads TGTGCCAGCAGCTACCGGGGGGGTATGAACACTGAAGCTTTCTTT.

The DNA for the CDR3 is TGTGCCAGCACCGGAGGGTCCTACAATGAGCAGTTCTTC. Encoded protein: CASTGGSYNEQFF. The genes are TRBV27 and TRBJ2-1; D might be TRBD2 (6 bases). Trimming left V 7 bases short and J 1 base short, with 8 bases between. In germline, CDR1 is MNHEY, CDR2 SMNVEV (reference sequence). The CDR3 runs to 13 residues.

The chain uses TRBV21-1 and TRBJ2-7; whether TRBD1, the table's D call, matches the DNA was not checked. TRBV21-1 is a pseudogene segment. This CDR3 is 13 amino acids long. DNA for the CDR3: TGTGCCAGCAAAACTAAGAGGGGGCGCGAGCAGTACTTC. It encodes CASKTKRGREQYF.

The chain couples TRBV9 to TRBJ2-5; D not resolved. Germline CDR1 and CDR2: SGDLS and YYNGEE. The CDR3 is 14 residues long. Trimming stripped 2 bases from V and 4 bases from J, with 12 bases between. In DNA, the CDR3 is TGTGCCAGCAGCGTGTCGGATATAGGAGAGACCCAGTACTTC. Translation gives CASSVSDIGETQYF.

This clone was detected only once. Additional DNA sequences in this sample encode the identical CDR3. This chain links TRBV18 with TRBJ2-5; 8 bases are a match to TRBD1. Germline CDR1 is KGHSH and CDR2 is LQKENI. V gave up 4 bases and J gave up 2 bases; unmatched junction bases: 0. The CDR3 is 13 residues long. In DNA, the CDR3 is TGTGCCAGCTCACGGGACAGGCAAGAGACCCAGTACTTC. Translated: CASSRDRQETQYF.

Of note for this clone: Distinct nucleotide sequences in the sample also encode this CDR3. This rearrangement joins TRBV7-9 to TRBJ2-3; D is perhaps TRBD2 (5 bases). Germline CDR1 and CDR2: SEHNR and FQNEAQ (reference sequence). This CDR3 contains 13 residues. Trimming stripped 1 base from V and 3 bases from J, with 5 bases between. CDR3 in amino acids: CASSLGGTDTQYF. The CDR3 region has the DNA TGTGCCAGCAGCTTAGGAGGGACAGATACGCAGTATTTT.